A single sample is the source of the 32 T cell receptor beta chains below, sequenced in a study of CD8+CD57+ T cells in acquired aplastic anemia. TCR beta VDJ and CDR3 profiling used genomic DNA as template. TCRdb fed the reads into MiXCR, producing one record per CDR3 protein. The sample records approximately 380,000 distinct CDR3 sequences, about 70% being singletons. Input material: sorted CD4+, CD8+, or CD8+CD57+ T cells (not recorded which) from PBMCs. The source of these receptors is a human donor in good health, serving as a control.

For this clonotype: An end of the junction differs from the germline gene, which may be a read error. The V gene is TRBV25-1, the J gene TRBJ2-3; D is possibly TRBD1 or TRBD2 (5 bases each). The germline gives CDR1 MGHDK, CDR2 SYGVNS. The CDR3 has 16 residues. The CDR3 loop reads CSSIERSRGRTDTQYF. The CDR3 nucleotides are TGTTCCAGCATCGAACGGAGCCGGGGCCGCACAGATACGCAGTATTTT.

The CDR3 coding sequence is TGCAGCGTTGAGGAGATGACGAACACCGGGGAGCTGTTTTTT. Protein: CSVEEMTNTGELFF. The J gene is TRBJ2-2, the V gene TRBV29-1; no firm D call. Deletions cut 3 bases from V and 0 bases from J, with 8 bases between. Germline-derived CDR1 and CDR2 are SQVTM and ANQGSEA. CDR3 length: 14 residues.

In this sample, this clonotype turned up many times. The J gene is TRBJ1-1, the V gene TRBV19; no clear D. The V and J ends lost 3 bases and 0 bases respectively, with 5 bases between them. This CDR3 contains 13 residues. Germline V gene lookup returns CDR1 LNHDA and CDR2 SQIVND (reference sequence). The CDR3 bases are TGTGCCAGTAGTATGACGGTGAACACTGAAGCTTTCTTT. Protein sequence: CASSMTVNTEAFF.

This clonotype was seen only a few times. J is TRBJ2-7 and V is TRBV2; 8 nucleotides match TRBD1. The end of the DNA fits TRBJ1-2 better, so the J call may be wrong. The germline gives CDR1 SNHLY, CDR2 FYNNEI. This CDR3 comprises 14 residues. This chain's CDR3 is CASSQDTGGYGYTF. CDR3 sequence (DNA): TGTGCCAGCAGCCAGGACACAGGGGGATACGGGTACACCTTC.

This clonotype was seen many times. V gene TRBV30 combines with J gene TRBJ1-5; D perhaps matches TRBD1 (5 bases). From germline, CDR1 is GTSNPN and CDR2 SVGIG (reference sequence). This CDR3 has 14 residues. Deletions cut 0 bases from V and 7 bases from J, with 13 bases between. CDR3 loop: CAWSVYQGRQPQHF. DNA of the CDR3: TGTGCCTGGAGTGTATACCAGGGTCGCCAGCCCCAGCATTTT.

The chain links TRBV6-1 to TRBJ1-6; maybe TRBD1 (5 bases). Trimming took off 6 bases at V and 8 bases at J, with 14 bases between the two ends. This CDR3 is built from 14 residues. The germline V gene has CDR1 MNHNS and CDR2 SASEGT. The CDR3 is CASSQGRGDSPLHF. CDR3 sequence (DNA): TGTGCCAGCAGCCAAGGGCGAGGGGATTCACCCCTCCACTTT.

On this clonotype itself: No conserved phenylalanine or tryptophan ends this CDR3, so it is likely a read error. It is unclear where the CDR3 begins or ends on the DNA, so no DNA is shown, and the CDR3 is as TCRdb lists it. V usage is TRBV7-3 and J usage is TRBJ2-3. Per the germline V gene, CDR1 is SGHTA and CDR2 is FQGTGA. The CDR3 is 12 residues long, counting both termini. CDR3 in amino acids: CASSLVADTNSS.

The chain is built from TRBV7-8 and TRBJ1-4, with D uncertain. The ends were cut back, 6 bases at V and 9 bases at J, with 17 bases in the middle. The CDR3 is 14 amino acids. Per the germline V gene, CDR1 is SGHVS and CDR2 is FQNEAQ. CDR3: CASSADTENQKLFF. The DNA for the CDR3 is TGTGCCAGCAGTGCCGACACAGAGAATCAAAAACTGTTTTTT.

About this clonotype: A read error is likely, as this CDR3 ends without the conserved phenylalanine or tryptophan. The DNA is left out, because the CDR3 cannot be placed on it with certainty; the CDR3 is given as TCRdb lists it. The chain links TRBV7-2 to TRBJ1-3. Inclusive of both ends, the CDR3 amounts to 13 amino acids. Germline CDR1 reads SGHTA; CDR2 reads FQGNSA. The CDR3 sequence is CASSLVASSSEQY.

Ten or more counts support this clonotype. The chain combines TRBV2 with TRBJ1-2, with TRBD1 matching over 10 bases. V gave up 6 bases and J gave up 5 bases; unmatched junction bases: 3. This CDR3 comprises 13 residues. The germline gives CDR1 SNHLY, CDR2 FYNNEI. Here the CDR3 DNA reads TGTGCCAGCAGAGGGACAGGGGTATATGGCTACACCTTC. This sequence encodes CASRGTGVYGYTF.

As to this clonotype: An end of the junction differs from the germline gene, which may be a read error. The J gene is TRBJ2-1, the V gene TRBV10-3; TRBD1 is a possible D gene (7 bases). Germline lookup yields CDR1 ENHRY and CDR2 SYGVKD. This CDR3 has 14 amino acids. Here the CDR3 reads CATQRETGYNKQFF. CDR3 nucleotide sequence: TGTGCCACCCAACGGGAGACAGGGTACAATAAGCAGTTCTTC.

The chain joins TRBV7-6 to TRBJ2-1; D call uncertain. CDR1 is SGHVS, CDR2 FNYEAQ, per germline. The CDR3 totals 14 residues. Trimming pared 0 bases from V and 7 bases from J, leaving 10 bases between. The CDR3: CASSLATRRNEQFF. CDR3 coding DNA: TGTGCCAGCAGCTTAGCGACACGGCGTAATGAGCAGTTCTTC.

Comment on this clonotype: The junction departs from germline at one end; a sequencing error may be responsible. The V gene is TRBV7-2, the J gene TRBJ2-7, with a tentative D call TRBD1 (5 bases). This CDR3 is 14 amino acids long. CDR1 is SGHTA and CDR2 is FQGNSA in the germline V gene. CDR3 region: CVSATGPLTYEQYF. The DNA for the CDR3 is TGTGTCAGCGCCACAGGACCATTAACCTACGAGCAGTACTTC.

The rearrangement joins TRBV19 to TRBJ2-3; possibly TRBD2 for D (6 bases). V lost 3 bases and J lost 4, with 8 bases in between. The CDR3 runs to 13 residues. CDR1 is LNHDA, CDR2 SQIVND, per germline (reference sequence). CDR3 in DNA: TGTGCCAGTAGTATTAGCGGTGCAGATACGCAGTATTTT. It yields the protein CASSISGADTQYF.

This clonotype has more than one count but fewer than ten. The chain uses TRBV2 and TRBJ1-5, with a possible D match to TRBD1 (5 bases). V was cut by 5 bases and J by 5 bases, with 16 bases left in between. The CDR3 runs to 15 residues. The germline V gene has CDR1 SNHLY and CDR2 FYNNEI. The CDR3 region is CASSTGRDGDQPQHF. The CDR3 nucleotides read TGTGCCAGCAGTACAGGACGGGACGGGGATCAGCCCCAGCATTTT.

The DNA of the CDR3 is TGCAGTGCTAGGGCCCCTCAATTAGGGCAGCCCCAGCATTTT. Translation gives CSARAPQLGQPQHF. This chain uses TRBV20-1 with TRBJ1-5, with D unresolved. The germline CDR1 and CDR2 sequences are DFQATT and SNEGSKA (reference sequence). Deletions cut 3 bases from V and 7 bases from J, with 16 bases between. The CDR3 is 14 amino acids.

The V gene is TRBV14, the J gene TRBJ2-2; D gene ambiguous. CDR1 is SGHDN, CDR2 FVKESK, per germline. CDR3 length: 16 amino acids. V lost 3 bases to trimming and J lost 12 bases, with 23 bases between them. Written as DNA, the CDR3 is TGTGCCAGCAGCCAGGGTATCGCGGCATATACTACGAAGCTGTTTTTT. It encodes CASSQGIAAYTTKLFF.

This clonotype was observed a single time. CDR3 sequence reads: CASSLGWTGEWAFF. The DNA for the CDR3 is TGTGCCAGCAGCTTAGGATGGACAGGGGAGTGGGCTTTCTTT. V usage is TRBV7-2 and J usage is TRBJ1-1; 9 bases match TRBD1. The CDR3 totals 14 residues. Germline assignment: CDR1 SGHTA and CDR2 FQGNSA. J gave up 11 bases and V 1 base, and 8 bases lay outside the gene matches.

The V call is TRBV19, the J call TRBJ2-5; the match to TRBD1 covers 9 bases. The CDR3 is made up of 15 amino acids. Germline V gives CDR1 LNHDA, CDR2 SQIVND (reference sequence). V was clipped by 5 bases and J by 3 bases; unmatched bases: 7. The CDR3 is CASSPTGGSEETQYF. CDR3 coding DNA: TGTGCCAGTAGTCCGACAGGGGGTTCGGAAGAGACCCAGTACTTC.

The chain couples TRBV7-2 to TRBJ1-5, with D unresolved. The V and J ends lost 2 bases and 12 bases respectively, with 20 bases between them. The CDR3 length is 15 residues. CDR1 is SGHTA, CDR2 FQGNSA, per germline. The CDR3 DNA follows: TGTGCCAGCAGCTTACAGGATGCACGGGGTCCAGTCCAGCATTTT. Translation: CASSLQDARGPVQHF.

This clonotype was counted ten times or more. The J gene is TRBJ2-5, the V gene TRBV6-5, with D possibly being TRBD1 or TRBD2 (5 bases each). V was shortened by 0 bases and J by 1 base, with 12 bases between the two germline ends. CDR1 is MNHEY and CDR2 is SVGAGI in the germline V gene. This CDR3 contains 16 residues. CDR3 nucleotides: TGTGCCAGCAGTTACTCCCGGGGACGCCTCCAAGAGACCCAGTACTTC. Amino acids: CASSYSRGRLQETQYF.

A remark on this clonotype: The junction does not match germline at one end; this may be a read error. The V gene is TRBV7-2, the J gene TRBJ2-3; D perhaps matches TRBD1 (5 bases). In germline, CDR1 is SGHTA, CDR2 FQGNSA. The CDR3 covers 15 residues. CDR3 amino acids: CATSFSSRVDEPHYF. The CDR3 coding sequence is TGTGCCACCAGCTTTAGTAGCAGGGTGGACGAGCCGCACTATTTT. Full variable domain (outside the CDR3, taken from reference TRBV7-2 and TRBJ2-3): GAGVSQSPSNKVTEKGKDVELRCDPISGHTALYWYRQSLGQGLEFLIYFQGNSAPDKSGLPSDRFSAERTGGSVSTLTIQRTQQEDSAVYLCATSFSSRVDEPHYFGPGTRLTVL.

This rearrangement joins TRBV7-9 to TRBJ2-5; 7 bases align to TRBD1. The CDR3 covers 14 residues. CDR1 is SEHNR and CDR2 is FQNEAQ in the germline V gene (reference sequence). V lost 3 bases and J lost 4; bases outside the gene matches: 5. The CDR3 loop reads CASSLDRSGETQYF. The CDR3 DNA is TGTGCCAGCAGCTTGGACAGGTCGGGAGAGACCCAGTACTTC.

A remark on this clonotype: Likely a read error: the CDR3 ends without its conserved phenylalanine or tryptophan. No DNA is shown, since the ends of the CDR3 on it are uncertain; the CDR3 is the one TCRdb lists. The V and J genes are TRBV10-1 and TRBJ1-2; the D call TRBD1 from the table was never checked on the DNA. The V gene's germline CDR1 is WNHNN and CDR2 SYGVQD (reference sequence). 14 amino acids form the CDR3, both terminal residues included. CDR3: CASGQGTGFPGSTL.

The sample holds many counts of this clonotype. V is TRBV2 and J is TRBJ1-1; TRBD1 is a possible D gene (5 bases). The CDR3 runs 13 residues. Trimming took off 10 bases at V and 2 bases at J, with 14 bases between the two ends. CDR1 is SNHLY, CDR2 FYNNEI, per germline. CDR3 residues: CATTKGSNTEAFF. CDR3 bases: TGTGCCACCACCAAGGGGTCTAACACTGAAGCTTTCTTT.

The chain is built from TRBV25-1 and TRBJ2-7; TRBD2 might be the D (6 bases). Germline CDR1 MGHDK, CDR2 SYGVNS. V lost 0 bases and J 2 bases, leaving 14 bases between the germline ends. The CDR3 runs to 16 residues. In nucleotides, the CDR3 is TGTGCCAGCAGTGAATATCACCGGGACTCCGCCTACGAGCAGTACTTC. Residues: CASSEYHRDSAYEQYF.

Concerning this clonotype: The missing conserved phenylalanine or tryptophan at the end of this CDR3 makes a read error likely. The limits of the CDR3 on the DNA are not certain, so only TCRdb's listed CDR3 is given. This CDR3 is CASSKTGRNNSPL. This chain connects TRBV7-9 to TRBJ1-2. The V gene's germline CDR1 is SEHNR and CDR2 FQNEAQ (reference sequence). The CDR3 sequence runs 13 residues, both termini included.

The chain is built from TRBV24-1 and TRBJ2-7; 7 positions match TRBD2. The V segment lost 6 bases and the J segment 0 bases; nucleotides outside the gene matches: 7. The CDR3 is 15 amino acids. Germline CDR1 and CDR2: KGHDR and SFDVKD. The CDR3 reads CATSREGGGSYEQYF. The CDR3 DNA is TGTGCCACCAGTAGGGAGGGCGGGGGCTCCTACGAGCAGTACTTC.

The chain has TRBV7-9 and TRBJ2-3, with unresolved D. Germline V gene lookup returns CDR1 SEHNR and CDR2 FQNEAQ (reference sequence). V lost 3 bases and J lost 2, with 18 bases in between. CDR3 length: 17 residues. CDR3 region: CASSLGTQITNTDTQYF. CDR3 in DNA: TGTGCCAGCAGCTTGGGAACCCAGATAACTAACACAGATACGCAGTATTTT.

This rearrangement joins TRBV5-6 to TRBJ1-5; maybe TRBD1 (6 bases). Germline CDR1 SGHDT, CDR2 YYEEEE. V gave up 3 bases and J gave up 5 bases, with 15 bases separating them. This CDR3 has 15 amino acids. CDR3 protein: CASSSPPAGDQPQHF. CDR3 in DNA: TGTGCCAGCAGCTCCCCCCCGGCAGGGGATCAGCCCCAGCATTTT.

Many counts were recorded for this clonotype. Here the CDR3 reads CASSWELPDTQYF. The DNA of the CDR3 is TGCGCCAGCAGCTGGGAGCTCCCGGATACGCAGTATTTT. The V and J genes are TRBV5-1 and TRBJ2-3; a weak D match, TRBD2 (5 bases). The CDR3 covers 13 residues. V was trimmed by 3 bases and J by 6 bases, leaving 11 bases between them. Germline CDR1 is SGHRS and CDR2 is YFSETQ.

Note on this clonotype: Here the CDR3 omits its conserved ending phenylalanine or tryptophan, so a read error is the likely source. It is unclear where the CDR3 begins or ends on the DNA, so no DNA is shown, and the CDR3 is as TCRdb lists it. The chain is built from TRBV7-2 and TRBJ2-1; TRBD1 was called by the table and not checked on the DNA. Per the germline V gene, CDR1 is SGHTA and CDR2 is FQGNSA. The CDR3 extends over 13 residues, inclusive of both ends. CDR3 protein: CASSLRARGHNSP.